These 10 T cell receptor beta chains were sequenced from one sample in a study of CDR3 diversity in severe acne. TCRdb re-called the PCR reads through MiXCR, storing one row per CDR3 protein. The table has around 83,000 distinct CDR3 sequences, about 49% seen once. The sequencing sample was made of blood. These TCRs come from a male donor with severe acne vulgaris.

V usage is TRBV10-2 and J usage is TRBJ2-3, with D possibly being TRBD2 (5 bases). CDR1 and CDR2 (germline): WSHSY, SAAADI. V lost 2 bases and J 0 bases, leaving 18 bases between the germline ends. CDR3 length: 18 residues. The CDR3 region has the DNA TGCGCCAGCAGTGAGAGGCTATCCGGAACTAGAAGCACAGATACGCAGTATTTT. As protein: CASSERLSGTRSTDTQYF.

The DNA for the CDR3 is TGTGCCAGCAGCGCGGATTTAGGGAAAGGCACTGAAGCTTTCTTT. Translation: CASSADLGKGTEAFF. This chain uses TRBV7-9 with TRBJ1-1, with D unresolved. The CDR3 contains 15 residues. The germline V and J ends were trimmed by 5 bases and 4 bases, with 17 bases remaining between them. CDR1 SEHNR and CDR2 FQNEAQ come from the germline V gene (reference sequence).

This chain connects TRBV10-2 to TRBJ2-3; TRBD2 agrees at 12 bases. Per the germline V gene, CDR1 is WSHSY and CDR2 is SAAADI. Trimming took 6 bases from V and 7 from J; bases not matched to a gene: 8. The CDR3 covers 15 residues. The CDR3 loop reads CASRLLAGGANTQYF. The CDR3 nucleotides are TGCGCCAGCAGATTACTAGCGGGAGGCGCGAATACGCAGTATTTT.

With regard to this clonotype: No conserved phenylalanine or tryptophan ends this CDR3, so it is likely a read error. No DNA is shown, since the ends of the CDR3 on it are uncertain; the CDR3 is the one TCRdb lists. The chain carries TRBV20-1 and TRBJ1-5. A total of 9 residues make up the CDR3, ends included. The germline CDR1 and CDR2 sequences are DFQATT and SNEGSKA (reference sequence). Here the CDR3 reads CSARNRLAG.

This chain links TRBV9 with TRBJ1-1, with D perhaps matching TRBD1 (6 bases). V was shortened by 4 bases and J by 7 bases, with 11 bases between the two germline ends. Looked up from germline, CDR1 is SGDLS and CDR2 is YYNGEE. The CDR3 spans 12 residues. CDR3 bases: TGTGCCAGCAGCCCGGGGGGCCTTGAAGCTTTCTTT. It yields the protein CASSPGGLEAFF.

The V and J genes are TRBV20-1 and TRBJ2-7; D is undetermined. Looked up from germline, CDR1 is DFQATT and CDR2 is SNEGSKA (reference sequence). The CDR3 consists of 13 residues. V was trimmed by 4 bases and J by 0 bases, leaving 10 bases between them. Here the CDR3 DNA reads TGCAGTGCTAACCGAGATGGCTCCTACGAGCAGTACTTC. Its translation: CSANRDGSYEQYF.

At least ten counts were recorded for this clonotype. The rearrangement joins TRBV4-2 to TRBJ2-7, with 10 bases matching TRBD1. The germline V gene has CDR1 LGHNA and CDR2 YNFKEQ. The CDR3 runs 16 residues. Trimming at V came to 0 bases and at J to 3 bases, leaving 5 bases not matched to a gene. CDR3 amino acids: CASSQDRRTGGYEQYF. The CDR3 coding sequence is TGTGCCAGCAGCCAAGATCGACGGACAGGGGGCTACGAGCAGTACTTC.

The V call is TRBV6-8, the J call TRBJ2-2, with a weak D call TRBD2 (6 bases). V shed 2 bases and J shed 2 bases, with 12 bases lying between them. Germline-derived CDR1 and CDR2 are MNHGY and SAAAGT. The CDR3 extends over 16 amino acids. CDR3 region: CASSYGGNLNTGELFF. The CDR3, as DNA: TGTGCCAGCAGTTACGGAGGGAACCTAAACACCGGGGAGCTGTTTTTT.

The table lists this clonotype with a count of one. A much larger clone lies one base from this, so it may be a read error. This chain connects TRBV20-1 to TRBJ2-7; TRBD1 aligns across 10 bases. The CDR3 covers 15 residues. Germline assignment: CDR1 DFQATT and CDR2 SNEGSKA (reference sequence). The trim removed 3 bases at V and 6 bases at J, leaving 11 bases unmatched. CDR3 sequence (DNA): TGCAGTGCTAGGGGCTCCGGGACAGGGGTATCCGAGCAGTACGTC. Its translation: CSARGSGTGVSEQYV.

The gene calls are TRBV19 and TRBJ2-1; D possibly corresponds to TRBD1 (6 bases). Germline V gene lookup returns CDR1 LNHDA and CDR2 SQIVND (reference sequence). This CDR3 spans 14 amino acids. V lost 3 bases, J lost 7 bases, and 13 bases lay in between. The CDR3 loop is CASSITGTPNEQFF. Written as DNA, the CDR3 is TGTGCCAGTAGTATCACTGGGACACCAAATGAGCAGTTCTTC.